This T cell receptor beta chain stems from a study of technical replicates of blood from several donors. V was cut by 1 base and J by 0 bases, with 13 bases left in between. The CDR3 sequence is 16 residues long. The germline V gene has CDR1 SGHAT and CDR2 FQNNGV. Some clones are missing from TCRdb's copy, which holds only in-frame ones; the method was immunoSEQ multiplex PCR. Of over 75,000 clones in the sample, about 97% were seen once. Material for sequencing was T cells isolated from PBMCs. The rearrangement links TRBV11-2 to TRBJ2-7, with D tentatively TRBD1 (5 bases). The sequence came from a human donor in good health. The CDR3 protein is CASSLVSQGTSYEQYF. In nucleotides, the CDR3 is TGTGCCAGCAGCTTAGTTTCTCAGGGAACCTCCTACGAGCAGTACTTC.